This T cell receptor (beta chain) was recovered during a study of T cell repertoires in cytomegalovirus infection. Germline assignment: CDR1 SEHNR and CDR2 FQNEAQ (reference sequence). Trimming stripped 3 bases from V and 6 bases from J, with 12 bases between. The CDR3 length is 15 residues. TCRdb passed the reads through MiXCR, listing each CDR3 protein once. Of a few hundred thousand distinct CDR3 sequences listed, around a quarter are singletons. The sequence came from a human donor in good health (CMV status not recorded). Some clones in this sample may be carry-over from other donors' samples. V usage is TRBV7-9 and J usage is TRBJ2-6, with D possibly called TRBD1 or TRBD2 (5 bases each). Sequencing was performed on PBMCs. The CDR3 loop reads CASSLSGGSANVLTF. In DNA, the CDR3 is TGTGCCAGCAGCTTGTCTGGGGGTTCGGCCAACGTCCTGACTTTC.